A selection of T cell receptor beta chains follows, all from one sample in a study of T cell responses to AZD1222 COVID-19 vaccine. The method was immunoSEQ multiplex PCR; TCRdb's version includes in-frame clones alone and lacks a portion of them. This table has roughly 130,000 clones, about 90% appearing once. Sample: peripheral blood, taken on day 0 of AZD1222 vaccination. The receptors originated from an adult in good health. Each CDR3 is given with its conserved first and last residue. Each record gives: clone size, V gene, D gene, J gene, CDR3 protein, CDR3 DNA. D genes are given only for firm matches. The size field is filled for only some rows; it gives once, few, many or a size class.

>.|TRBV6-5|TRBD1|TRBJ1-1
CASSYDRVNTEAFF
TGTGCCAGCAGTTACGACAGGGTGAACACTGAAGCTTTCTTT
>once|TRBV7-2|.|TRBJ2-2
CASSLVATTNTGELFF
TGTGCCAGCAGCTTAGTGGCAACAACGAACACCGGGGAGCTGTTTTTT
>.|TRBV5-1|TRBD2|TRBJ2-1
CASSLQRGSYNEQFF
TGCGCCAGCAGCTTGCAGCGGGGGAGTTACAATGAGCAGTTCTTC
>.|TRBV29-1|.|TRBJ1-2
CSVDLGQGSGYTF
TGCAGCGTTGATTTAGGGCAGGGAAGCGGCTACACCTTC
>.|TRBV10-3|TRBD2|TRBJ2-3
CAIREGLAGGPDTQYF
TGTGCCATCAGAGAGGGACTAGCGGGAGGGCCAGATACGCAGTATTTT
>.|TRBV29-1|TRBD1|TRBJ1-1
CSVEYGQGAVAFF
TGCAGCGTTGAATATGGGCAGGGGGCCGTAGCTTTCTTT
>.|TRBV19|.|TRBJ1-1
CASTRAGHTEAFF
TGTGCCAGTACCCGGGCAGGGCACACTGAAGCTTTCTTT
>.|TRBV10-3|TRBD1|TRBJ1-1
CAITETGDTEAFF
TGTGCCATCACCGAGACAGGGGACACTGAAGCTTTCTTT
>few|TRBV30|.|TRBJ2-1
CAWRGYVAGTYNEQFF
TGTGCCTGGAGAGGCTACGTGGCGGGGACCTACAATGAGCAGTTCTTC
>.|TRBV7-2|.|TRBJ2-2
CASSLRSANTGELFF
TGTGCCAGCAGCTTAAGGTCAGCGAACACCGGGGAGCTGTTTTTT
>.|TRBV25-1|.|TRBJ2-5
CASSDGLEETQYF
TGTGCCAGCAGTGACGGGCTAGAGGAGACCCAGTACTTC
>.|TRBV7-8|.|TRBJ1-3
CASSSGSGNTIYF
TGTGCCAGCAGCTCAGGGAGTGGAAACACCATATATTTT
>.|TRBV5-8|.|TRBJ1-6
CASSLRGSGNSPLHF
TGTGCCAGCAGCTTGAGGGGTTCAGGGAATTCACCCCTCCACTTT
>.|TRBV19|.|TRBJ1-1
CASSFTKNTEAFF
TGTGCCAGTAGTTTCACAAAAAACACTGAAGCTTTCTTT
>.|TRBV6-5|.|TRBJ1-4
CASSYAGSGDNEKLFF
TGTGCCAGCAGTTACGCAGGGAGCGGGGATAATGAAAAACTGTTTTTT
>once|TRBV7-8|.|TRBJ1-5
CASSLQPRRQNQPQHF
TGTGCCAGCAGCCTCCAGCCTCGAAGGCAGAATCAGCCCCAGCATTTT
>.|TRBV18|TRBD1|TRBJ1-2
CASSPQGTGGPYGYTF
TGTGCCAGCTCACCACAAGGGACAGGAGGGCCCTATGGCTACACCTTC
>once|TRBV9|.|TRBJ1-1
CASSGLMGNTEAFF
TGTGCCAGCAGCGGCCTAATGGGGAACACTGAAGCTTTCTTT
>.|TRBV5-1|.|TRBJ1-6
CASRSDVDSPLHF
TGCGCCAGCAGGTCGGACGTTGATTCACCCCTCCACTTT
>.|TRBV6-1|.|TRBJ2-3
CASSEYITDTQYF
TGTGCCAGCAGTGAATACATCACAGATACGCAGTATTTT
>.|TRBV11-1|.|TRBJ1-1
CASSLGSRNTEAFF
TGTGCCAGCAGCTTAGGGTCTAGGAACACTGAAGCTTTCTTT
>.|TRBV19|TRBD2|TRBJ2-1
CASSPVSGAVREGEQFF
TGTGCCAGTAGTCCTGTTAGCGGAGCCGTCCGGGAGGGTGAGCAGTTCTTC
>.|TRBV30|.|TRBJ2-3
CAWKQGLGSQYF
TGTGCCTGGAAACAGGGATTGGGTAGCCAGTATTTT
>few|TRBV11-3|TRBD1|TRBJ2-5
CASSGPGQKETQYF
TGTGCCAGCAGCGGACCGGGACAGAAAGAGACCCAGTACTTC
>.|TRBV10-3|TRBD1|TRBJ1-2
CAITRTGAYGYTF
TGTGCCATCACTAGGACAGGTGCTTATGGCTACACCTTC
>.|TRBV27|.|TRBJ1-3
CASSFNGGAGNTIYF
TGTGCCAGCAGTTTTAACGGGGGCGCTGGAAACACCATATATTTT
>.|TRBV9|.|TRBJ2-7
CASSVGPRAYEQYF
TGTGCCAGCAGCGTAGGTCCAAGGGCGTACGAGCAGTACTTC
>once|TRBV2|.|TRBJ1-6
CASTVGDSPLHF
TGTGCCAGCACTGTCGGCGATTCACCCCTCCACTTT
>few|TRBV18|.|TRBJ2-5
CASSQVSGTAQETQYF
TGTGCCAGCTCACAGGTTAGCGGGACAGCCCAAGAGACCCAGTACTTC
>.|TRBV3-1/TRBV3-2|TRBD2|TRBJ2-2
CASSQLAGTGELFF
TGTGCCAGCAGCCAGTTAGCGGGAACCGGGGAGCTGTTTTTT
>once|TRBV4-1|.|TRBJ2-4
CASSHSRVDIQYF
TGCGCCAGCAGCCACTCTCGCGTGGACATTCAGTACTTC
>.|TRBV5-1|.|TRBJ2-1
CASTRGTEGTNEQFF
TGCGCCAGCACCCGGGGGACAGAAGGCACCAATGAGCAGTTCTTC
>.|TRBV2|.|TRBJ1-3
CASSVAQGGGNTIYF
TGTGCCAGCAGTGTGGCCCAGGGTGGTGGAAACACCATATATTTT
>.|TRBV9|.|TRBJ1-2
CASSVVPGIGYTF
TGTGCCAGCAGCGTAGTACCAGGGATTGGCTACACCTTC
>once|TRBV19|TRBD2|TRBJ2-3
CASSTSGRADTQYF
TGTGCCAGTAGTACTAGCGGGAGGGCAGATACGCAGTATTTT
>.|TRBV5-6|.|TRBJ1-3
CASRGKFSGNTIYF
TGTGCCAGCAGAGGAAAGTTCTCTGGAAACACCATATATTTT
>.|TRBV19|TRBD2|TRBJ2-3
CASSSLLAGAIDTQYF
TGTGCCAGTAGTTCACTGCTAGCGGGGGCGATAGATACGCAGTATTTT
>.|TRBV12-5|.|TRBJ1-1
CASGLGLTAGTEAFF
TGTGCTAGTGGTTTGGGGTTGACGGCGGGCACTGAAGCTTTCTTT
>.|TRBV5-1|.|TRBJ1-1
CASSSTAGATEAFF
TGCGCCAGCAGCTCTACGGCGGGGGCCACTGAAGCTTTCTTT
>.|TRBV2|TRBD1|TRBJ1-4
CASTSGQGLVRANEKLFF
TGTGCCAGCACCTCGGGACAGGGGTTAGTTAGGGCTAATGAAAAACTGTTTTTT
>.|TRBV11-3|.|TRBJ1-2
CASSRTTNYGYTF
TGTGCCAGCAGCCGAACAACTAACTATGGCTACACCTTC
>.|TRBV5-1|TRBD2|TRBJ2-1
CASSSLAGGGDEQFF
TGCGCCAGCAGCTCTCTAGCGGGGGGTGGCGATGAGCAGTTCTTC
>.|TRBV30|TRBD2|TRBJ2-2
CAWRASGRTGELFF
TGTGCCTGGAGAGCTAGCGGGAGGACCGGGGAGCTGTTTTTT
>.|TRBV19|.|TRBJ1-5
CASSIGRGSNQPQHF
TGTGCCAGTAGTATAGGGAGGGGTAGCAATCAGCCCCAGCATTTT
>.|TRBV7-2|.|TRBJ2-3
CASSSGTTTDTQYF
TGTGCCAGCAGCTCCGGGACGACCACGGATACGCAGTATTTT
>.|TRBV2|TRBD1|TRBJ2-7
CASSEGIWDRGVKQYF
TGTGCCAGCAGTGAAGGTATTTGGGACAGGGGCGTCAAGCAGTACTTC
>.|TRBV5-1|TRBD1|TRBJ1-1
CASSVRQGGNTEAFF
TGCGCCAGCAGCGTACGACAGGGAGGGAACACTGAAGCTTTCTTT
>.|TRBV30|TRBD2|TRBJ2-1
CAWAGTSGDNEQFF
TGTGCCTGGGCCGGGACTAGCGGGGATAATGAGCAGTTCTTC
>.|TRBV7-2|TRBD1|TRBJ2-2
CASSLWGGQGAPGELFF
TGTGCCAGCAGCTTATGGGGAGGACAGGGGGCCCCCGGGGAGCTGTTTTTT
>.|TRBV6-5|TRBD1|TRBJ1-4
CASSRTGLNEKLFF
TGTGCCAGCAGCAGGACAGGACTTAATGAAAAACTGTTTTTT
>few|TRBV29-1|.|TRBJ2-7
CSVGTNEQYF
TGCAGCGTTGGGACTAACGAGCAGTACTTC
>.|TRBV6-1|TRBD2|TRBJ2-1
CASSEGRGGRNEQFF
TGTGCCAGCAGTGAAGGGCGGGGGGGCCGCAATGAGCAGTTCTTC
>.|TRBV7-6|.|TRBJ1-1
CASSLGDPATEAFF
TGTGCCAGCAGCTTAGGAGATCCGGCAACTGAAGCTTTCTTT
>.|TRBV12-3/TRBV12-4|.|TRBJ2-3
CASRRSTDTQYF
TGTGCCAGCAGAAGAAGCACAGATACGCAGTATTTT
>.|TRBV5-1|.|TRBJ2-1
CASSSAGPPVNNEQFF
TGCGCCAGCAGCTCGGCAGGGCCCCCCGTGAACAATGAGCAGTTCTTC
>.|TRBV4-1|.|TRBJ1-2
CASSQEGTRYGYTF
TGCGCCAGCAGCCAAGAGGGGACCCGATATGGCTACACCTTC
>.|TRBV10-3|TRBD1|TRBJ1-1
CAISEWGQGSTTEAFF
TGTGCCATCAGTGAGTGGGGACAGGGTTCGACCACTGAAGCTTTCTTT
>.|TRBV27|.|TRBJ2-7
CASSSSGYEQYF
TGTGCCAGCAGTTCATCTGGTTACGAGCAGTACTTC
>.|TRBV30|.|TRBJ1-6
CAWGLSGSRPNSPLHF
TGTGCCTGGGGGCTCTCGGGTTCCCGGCCCAATTCACCCCTCCACTTT
>.|TRBV18|.|TRBJ1-1
CASSPSAGIDTEAFF
TGTGCCAGCTCACCTTCTGCAGGGATCGACACTGAAGCTTTCTTT